A single sample gave rise to the 19 T cell receptor beta chains below, sequenced in a study of T cell responses to AZD1222 COVID-19 vaccine. TCRdb keeps only in-frame clones here, not all; method: immunoSEQ multiplex PCR. This table holds 70,000 to 85,000 clones, 86% found once. The specimen was peripheral blood, collected on day 0 of AZD1222 vaccination. The receptors originated from an adult in good health.

The gene calls are TRBV7-6 and TRBJ2-1; D is ambiguous. Germline CDR1 is SGHVS and CDR2 is FNYEAQ. This CDR3 contains 12 residues. V was pared by 0 bases and J by 3 bases, with 0 bases between. In DNA form, the CDR3 reads TGTGCCAGCAGCTTAGCCTACAATGAGCAGTTCTTC. As protein: CASSLAYNEQFF.

The chain uses TRBV12-3 or TRBV12-4 and TRBJ1-1; D gene ambiguous. The ends were cut back, 5 bases at V and 1 base at J, with 8 bases in the middle. CDR3 length: 13 amino acids. In nucleotides, the CDR3 is TGTGCCAGCAGTAGAAGCGCGAACACTGAAGCTTTCTTT. Its translation: CASSRSANTEAFF.

This clone appeared a single time. The chain combines TRBV7-2 with TRBJ2-7, with TRBD2 as a possible D gene (5 bases). V shed 2 bases and J shed 2 bases, with 10 bases lying between them. In germline, CDR1 is SGHTA, CDR2 FQGNSA. The CDR3 is 14 residues long. Here the CDR3 reads CASSLWRTAYEQYF. The DNA of the CDR3 is TGTGCCAGCAGCTTATGGAGGACCGCCTACGAGCAGTACTTC. Full variable domain (rest looked up from reference TRBV7-2 and TRBJ2-7): GAGVSQSPSNKVTEKGKDVELRCDPISGHTALYWYRQSLGQGLEFLIYFQGNSAPDKSGLPSDRFSAERTGGSVSTLTIQRTQQEDSAVYLCASSLWRTAYEQYFGPGTRLTVT.

The genes are TRBV2 and TRBJ2-5, with D unclear. The CDR3 spans 13 residues. CDR1 and CDR2 from the germline V gene are SNHLY and FYNNEI. Between the trimmed V and J ends, which lost 7 bases and 2 bases, there was a span of 11 bases. CDR3 amino acids: CASMPTEQETQYF. DNA for the CDR3: TGTGCCAGCATGCCCACGGAGCAAGAGACCCAGTACTTC.

The chain combines TRBV30 with TRBJ1-6; D uncertain. This CDR3 is built from 11 residues. Germline V gene data show CDR1 as GTSNPN and CDR2 as SVGIG (reference sequence). The CDR3: CAWGEDSPLHF. The CDR3, as DNA: TGTGCGTGGGGAGAGGATTCACCCCTCCACTTT.

The chain uses TRBV7-8 and TRBJ1-5; 7 bases fit TRBD1. Germline lookup yields CDR1 SGHVS and CDR2 FQNEAQ. Trimming cost V 0 bases and J 2 bases; bases outside gene matches: 7. There are 17 residues in the CDR3. CDR3 residues: CASSLAHGGGGNQPQHF. Written as DNA, the CDR3 is TGTGCCAGCAGCTTAGCTCACGGAGGGGGCGGCAATCAGCCCCAGCATTTT.

By share of the sample, this clone is medium-sized (0.01 to 0.1%). The chain links TRBV30 to TRBJ2-1; D is undetermined. The CDR3 has 14 residues. CDR1 and CDR2 from the germline V gene are GTSNPN and SVGIG (reference sequence). Trimming stripped 3 bases from V and 0 bases from J, with 9 bases between. Here the CDR3 reads CAWRGLSSYNEQFF. In nucleotides, the CDR3 is TGTGCCTGGAGAGGCCTGAGCTCCTACAATGAGCAGTTCTTC.

The CDR3 reads CASSPGRAIQYF. The CDR3 DNA follows: TGTGCCAGCAGCCCAGGGAGGGCCATTCAGTACTTC. This sequence joins TRBV12-3 or TRBV12-4 and TRBJ2-4, with 7 bases matching TRBD2. V was pared by 6 bases and J by 9 bases, with 5 bases of the junction left unmatched. This CDR3 is 12 amino acids long.

V usage is TRBV29-1 and J usage is TRBJ2-7; D is possibly TRBD1 or TRBD2 (6 bases each). The V gene's germline CDR1 is SQVTM and CDR2 ANQGSEA. This CDR3 has 12 residues. Trimming took 7 bases from V and 2 from J, leaving 12 bases between them. As DNA, the CDR3 is TGCAGCGCCGAGGGGGGTCCCTACGAGCAGTACTTC. Translating gives CSAEGGPYEQYF.

This clone was detected once. This chain connects TRBV28 to TRBJ1-4; D not resolved. The V end lost 8 bases, the J end lost 0 bases, and 13 bases lay between the germline ends. CDR3 length: 15 residues. CDR1 MDHEN and CDR2 SYDVKM come from the germline V gene. This CDR3 is CASGSTAATNEKLFF. The CDR3 nucleotides are TGTGCCAGCGGATCCACAGCCGCAACTAATGAAAAACTGTTTTTT.

The chain has TRBV7-2 and TRBJ1-3, with 7 bases that match TRBD1. The V and J ends lost 4 bases and 2 bases, in that order; junction bases with no gene match: 5. The CDR3 sequence is 15 residues long. Per germline, CDR1 SGHTA and CDR2 FQGNSA. CDR3 region: CASSYNRGTGNTIYF. The CDR3 region has the DNA TGTGCCAGCAGCTATAACAGGGGTACTGGAAACACCATATATTTT. Variable domain in full (rest from reference TRBV7-2 and TRBJ1-3): GAGVSQSPSNKVTEKGKDVELRCDPISGHTALYWYRQSLGQGLEFLIYFQGNSAPDKSGLPSDRFSAERTGGSVSTLTIQRTQQEDSAVYLCASSYNRGTGNTIYFGEGSWLTVV.

The chain carries TRBV19 and TRBJ1-2, with D maybe TRBD1 (6 bases). The length of the CDR3 is 13 residues. Trimming cost V 5 bases and J 2 bases, with 9 bases left between them. Germline CDR1 and CDR2: LNHDA and SQIVND (reference sequence). The CDR3 DNA reads as TGTGCCAGTAGTGGAAGGGGGAACTATGGCTACACCTTC. Translation gives CASSGRGNYGYTF.

This clone was recorded once. The chain links TRBV28 to TRBJ1-1; D is perhaps TRBD1 (6 bases). CDR3 length equals 17 residues. The V end lost 4 bases, the J end lost 0 bases, and 18 bases lay between the germline ends. Germline CDR1 and CDR2: MDHEN and SYDVKM. The CDR3 sequence is CASSSQGSWGVNTEAFF. The CDR3 DNA is TGTGCCAGCAGTTCCCAGGGGTCCTGGGGGGTGAACACTGAAGCTTTCTTT.

As DNA, the CDR3 is TGTGCCAGCAGCCTTCGGGGACAGTCAAATGAAAAACTGTTTTTT. Translation gives CASSLRGQSNEKLFF. The V and J genes are TRBV11-2 and TRBJ1-4; 7 bases map to TRBD1. This CDR3 has 15 amino acids. Trimming removed 5 bases from V and 5 bases from J; junction bases left unmatched: 8. Germline V CDR1 and CDR2: SGHAT, FQNNGV.

The rearrangement uses TRBV11-1 and TRBJ1-1; D may be TRBD1 (6 bases). This CDR3 is 16 amino acids long. The germline gives CDR1 SGHAT, CDR2 FQDESV (reference sequence). Trimming removed 1 base at V and 5 bases at J, with 17 bases between. CDR3 nucleotides: TGTGCCAGCAGCTTAGGCGGGGGGCGCCGCTTGACTGAAGCTTTCTTT. Translated: CASSLGGGRRLTEAFF.

This clone was seen only once. J is TRBJ1-2 and V is TRBV28; D remains unclear. This CDR3 has 15 amino acids. Trimming stripped 1 base from V and 8 bases from J, with 17 bases between. In germline, CDR1 is MDHEN, CDR2 SYDVKM. The CDR3 region has the DNA TGTGCCAGCAGTTTATCACTAGACATGGGCTTGGGCTACACCTTC. Translating it yields CASSLSLDMGLGYTF.

The count of this clone is one. The gene calls are TRBV29-1 and TRBJ1-1, with a possible D match to TRBD1 (5 bases). Germline CDR1 reads SQVTM; CDR2 reads ANQGSEA. The V end was cut by 0 bases, the J end by 4 bases, with 12 bases between. The CDR3 contains 14 residues. The CDR3 is CSVEDRAKGTEAFF. The CDR3 DNA sequence: TGCAGCGTTGAAGACAGGGCTAAGGGCACTGAAGCTTTCTTT.

This clone was seen just once. The gene calls are TRBV6-5 and TRBJ1-6, with TRBD1 as a possible D gene (6 bases). The CDR3 is made up of 15 amino acids. Trimming took off 2 bases at V and 10 bases at J, with 15 bases between the two ends. Looked up from germline, CDR1 is MNHEY and CDR2 is SVGAGI. The CDR3 DNA reads as TGTGCCAGCAGTTACAAGGGGGAGGTGGGGTCACCCCTCCACTTT. Translated: CASSYKGEVGSPLHF.

The chain recombines TRBV19 with TRBJ1-1, with 7 bases lining up with TRBD1. CDR1 is LNHDA, CDR2 SQIVND, per germline (reference sequence). V shed 3 bases and J 5 bases; nucleotides not matched to a gene: 3. The CDR3 totals 13 residues. The CDR3 protein is CASSIQQGTEAFF. The DNA of the CDR3 is TGTGCCAGTAGTATTCAACAGGGGACTGAAGCTTTCTTT.